This is a list of T cell receptor beta chains from one sample in a study of blood T cell repertoires in COVID-19. Clones were read by immunoSEQ multiplex PCR, and TCRdb kept only the in-frame ones, dropping some. This table holds tens of thousands of clones, 85% found once. Sequencing input: peripheral blood. These receptors were taken from a man older than 75 with acute or convalescent COVID-19. CDR3s include the opening cysteine and the closing phenylalanine or tryptophan. The order of the fields is J gene, V gene, D gene, CDR3 protein. The D gene is left open where the match is weak.

TRBJ2-2 TRBV11-3 TRBD2 CASSLDLAGVVSGELFF
TRBJ1-3 TRBV28 NA CASSLGGPGNTIYF
TRBJ2-5 TRBV27 NA CASSFGQAQETQYF
TRBJ1-1 TRBV19 NA CASSIDRAGVRVGTEAFF
TRBJ1-1 TRBV28 NA CASMPVRGNLLNTEAFF
TRBJ2-1 TRBV27 TRBD2 CASRGIAGGGNEQFF
TRBJ1-1 TRBV28 NA CASKNSPNTEAFF
TRBJ1-4 TRBV19 NA CASSLDPATNEKLFF
TRBJ1-1 TRBV30 NA CAWRTGNPVTEAFF
TRBJ2-3 TRBV2 TRBD2 CASSADSGGGTDTQYF
TRBJ2-1 TRBV7-6 TRBD2 CASSLGASGRSDEQFF
TRBJ2-7 TRBV5-6 NA CASSGSSAYEQYF
TRBJ2-7 TRBV18 NA CASSPPAQAYEQYF
TRBJ2-7 TRBV5-4 TRBD2 CASSLGLAGNLGEYF
TRBJ2-5 TRBV15 TRBD1 CATSLEKGGAETQYF
TRBJ2-3 TRBV11-2 TRBD2 CASSYLGTSHTQYF
TRBJ1-5 TRBV6-5 NA CASSYSGQGNQPQHF
TRBJ1-2 TRBV30 NA CAWNGELGGFYGYTF
TRBJ2-4 TRBV3-1/TRBV3-2 TRBD2 CASSQGLAGLGAKNIQYF
TRBJ2-7 TRBV9 TRBD1 CASSVRDRVNEQYF
TRBJ2-3 TRBV29-1 NA CSVLRIGDTQYF
TRBJ2-1 TRBV20-1 TRBD2 CSASSGLADSSYNEQFF
TRBJ1-6 TRBV7-8 NA CASSKRQEKDNSPLHF
TRBJ2-2 TRBV30 TRBD1 CAWSSGQDTGELFF
TRBJ2-7 TRBV5-1 NA CASGTPATSEQYF
TRBJ2-1 TRBV5-1 NA CASSLVTGTLDEQFF
TRBJ2-1 TRBV6-2/TRBV6-3 TRBD1 CASSSGQGYNEQFF
TRBJ1-2 TRBV5-1 NA CASSLNTNYGYTF
TRBJ1-1 TRBV11-3 NA CASSLGIAGSEAFF
TRBJ2-2 TRBV9 TRBD1 CASSAIQGASGELFF
TRBJ2-7 TRBV4-3 TRBD2 CASSQTSGRAVNEQYF
TRBJ2-5 TRBV4-1 TRBD1 CASSQGQGAGETQYF
TRBJ2-5 TRBV2 NA CASSPENQETQYF
TRBJ2-5 TRBV5-4 NA CASRSWDLQQETQYF
TRBJ1-1 TRBV7-2 NA CASSPDSLTEAFF
TRBJ2-7 TRBV24-1 NA CATSTLPGTPTYEQYF
TRBJ2-2 TRBV5-1 NA CASSAVTGNTGELFF
TRBJ2-1 TRBV10-3 TRBD1 CAISASPGQGAYNEQFF
TRBJ2-5 TRBV9 NA CASSTQETQYF
TRBJ2-7 TRBV6-2/TRBV6-3 NA CASSYGRGYEQYF
TRBJ2-1 TRBV6-4 TRBD1 CASSPETGTGMLDEQFF
TRBJ2-1 TRBV27 TRBD2 CASSLFSAGGRIYNEQFF